The 9 T cell receptor beta chains below all came from one sample that was sequenced in a study of spatial heterogeneity in lung cancer. The time point is: sample taken at primary tumor resection. One entry per CDR3 protein, called by TCRdb with MiXCR from the 5' RACE reads. The sample consists of 1,600 or so distinct CDR3 sequences, less than 6.5% of them appearing once. The sample consisted of normal lung tissue next to the tumor, taken at surgery. The receptors were sampled from a female donor with early-stage non-small cell lung cancer.

This clonotype is classed as medium-sized. This chain connects TRBV5-6 to TRBJ2-5; D is unresolved. The CDR3 runs to 15 residues. The V end lost 6 bases, the J end lost 2 bases, and 17 bases lay between the germline ends. Germline values: CDR1 SGHDT, CDR2 YYEEEE. The CDR3 region has the DNA TGTGCCAGCACCCGCCTAGAGAAAAGTCAAGAGACCCAGTACTTC. This encodes CASTRLEKSQETQYF.

By frequency in the sample, this clonotype is medium-sized. The gene calls are TRBV24-1 and TRBJ2-7; 8 bases line up with TRBD1. The CDR3 has 13 amino acids. CDR1 is KGHDR, CDR2 SFDVKD, per germline. J gave up 7 bases and V 12 bases, and 13 bases lay outside the gene matches. The CDR3 DNA reads as TGTGCCCACCGGACCGGGACAGGTGGAGAGCAGTACTTC. Its translation: CAHRTGTGGEQYF.

By frequency in the sample, this clonotype is medium-sized. This chain uses TRBV6-5 with TRBJ2-7, with a possible D match to TRBD1 (6 bases). V was shortened by 2 bases and J by 6 bases, with 17 bases between the two germline ends. The CDR3 spans 15 residues. The germline V gene encodes CDR1 MNHEY and CDR2 SVGAGI. CDR3 coding DNA: TGTGCCAGCAGTTACGAGTACCGGACAGCCTCCGAGCAGTACTTC. It is translated as CASSYEYRTASEQYF.

This clonotype qualifies as medium-sized (0.01 to 0.1%). This rearrangement joins TRBV5-1 to TRBJ2-7, with 9 bases fitting TRBD1. This CDR3 is built from 15 residues. Germline loops: CDR1 SGHRS, CDR2 YFSETQ. V shed 1 base, J shed 2 bases, and the junction held 4 bases outside the gene matches. This CDR3 is CASSLSGTGTYEQYF. DNA of the CDR3: TGCGCCAGCAGCTTGTCTGGGACAGGGACCTACGAGCAGTACTTC.

This clonotype is deemed medium-sized. The chain is built from TRBV27 and TRBJ2-2, with D perhaps given as TRBD1 or TRBD2 (5 bases each). Germline CDR1 is MNHEY and CDR2 is SMNVEV (reference sequence). The CDR3 is 17 residues long. V lost 5 bases and J lost 4, with 20 bases in between. This CDR3 reads CASSLSYRDLLTGELFF. CDR3 nucleotide sequence: TGTGCCAGCAGTCTGAGCTACCGGGACCTACTCACCGGGGAGCTGTTTTTT.

This clonotype appeared many times. The chain joins TRBV6-6 to TRBJ2-3; the D call may be TRBD1 or TRBD2 (6 bases each). The CDR3 runs 14 residues. Germline V lookup: CDR1 MNHNY, CDR2 SVGAGI (reference sequence). V shed 4 bases and J shed 6 bases, with 14 bases lying between them. The CDR3 nucleotides read TGTGCCAGCAGTTGGGGGGCCCGGGCGGATACGCAGTATTTT. Amino acids: CASSWGARADTQYF.

This clonotype is classed as medium-sized. This chain uses TRBV12-3 or TRBV12-4 with TRBJ1-6, with 7 bases that match TRBD1. J was trimmed by 7 bases and V by 3 bases; bases with no gene match: 6. The CDR3 spans 15 residues. The CDR3 sequence is CASSLNSGGNSPLHF. CDR3 coding DNA: TGTGCCAGCAGTTTGAACTCAGGGGGGAATTCACCCCTCCACTTT.

By its share, this clonotype is medium-sized. This rearrangement joins TRBV7-3 to TRBJ1-1; 8 bases are shared with TRBD1. Germline-derived CDR1 and CDR2 are SGHTA and FQGTGA. J was trimmed by 10 bases and V by 3 bases; bases with no gene match: 7. The CDR3 runs to 13 residues. CDR3: CASSLTGAHGAFF. In nucleotides, the CDR3 is TGTGCCAGCAGCTTGACAGGGGCTCACGGAGCTTTCTTT.

The sample holds many counts of this clonotype. V gene TRBV20-1 combines with J gene TRBJ1-2, with D possibly matching TRBD1 (5 bases). This CDR3 has 14 amino acids. Germline V gene data show CDR1 as DFQATT and CDR2 as SNEGSKA (reference sequence). V was shortened by 3 bases and J by 9 bases, with 20 bases between the two germline ends. The CDR3 region is CSARPGDGHMRYTF. The DNA of the CDR3 is TGCAGTGCTAGGCCCGGGGACGGCCATATGCGCTACACCTTC.